The text below deals with one TCR beta chain. Its antigen is not known. This specimen belongs to a study of CD8+ T cells in alopecia areata. This CDR3 comprises 14 residues. The V segment lost 4 bases and the J segment 2 bases; nucleotides outside the gene matches: 4. CDR1 is SNHLY, CDR2 FYNNEI, per germline. Treatment noted: oral pan-JAK inhibitor, 5-10 mg twice daily. Extracted RNA was reverse transcribed, and the resulting cDNA served as sequencing template. Data came from immunoSEQ multiplex PCR; TCRdb stores just in-frame clones and leaves some out. Seen here are approximately 140,000 clones, 80% to 90% observed once, and the top ten hold approximately 25%. Study observations and caveats: Researchers say the link of baseline CD8+ expansion to response remains uncertain, with one nonresponder. Many expanded lesional clones remained in scalp and blood on tofacitinib.

This TCR came from a human donor with alopecia areata. The sequencing used CD8+ T cells sorted from blood, collected at week 4, from a patient treated with tofacitinib. The rearrangement uses TRBV2 and TRBJ2-5; TRBD1 matches 7 bases. The CDR3 bases are TGTGCCAGCAGTGGACAGGGTCAGCAAGAGACCCAGTACTTC. It yields the protein CASSGQGQQETQYF.